The 10 T cell receptor beta chains presented below share a single source sample, sequenced in a study of control samples from healthy donors and cancer patients. Profiled with immunoSEQ multiplex PCR; TCRdb holds only in-frame clones, not every one. The sample lists 85,000 to 100,000 clones; more than 75% were seen once. Sequenced input: blood. Every receptor here comes from a man between 60 and 75 years old in good health.

J is TRBJ2-2 and V is TRBV25-1; D possibly uses TRBD1 or TRBD2 (5 bases each). CDR3 length equals 17 residues. Germline CDR1 is MGHDK and CDR2 is SYGVNS. The V end lost 1 base, the J end lost 2 bases, and 14 bases lay between the germline ends. CDR3: CASSESLGTPNTGELFF. DNA for the CDR3: TGTGCCAGCAGTGAATCCCTCGGGACGCCTAACACCGGGGAGCTGTTTTTT. Looking up the rest from reference TRBV25-1 and TRBJ2-2 gives the full variable domain: EADIYQTPRYLVIGTGKKITLECSQTMGHDKMYWYQQDPGMELHLIHYSYGVNSTEKGDLSSESTVSRIRTEHFPLTLESARPSHTSQYLCASSESLGTPNTGELFFGEGSRLTVL.

This clone was counted a single time. The rearrangement links TRBV29-1 to TRBJ2-2; no clear D. Germline values: CDR1 SQVTM, CDR2 ANQGSEA. This CDR3 contains 14 residues. V shed 4 bases and J shed 2 bases, with 11 bases lying between them. CDR3 sequence: CSVAQEVNTGELFF. The CDR3 nucleotides are TGCAGCGTTGCCCAAGAGGTCAACACCGGGGAGCTGTTTTTT.

The chain links TRBV11-3 to TRBJ1-2; D is unresolved. The CDR3 consists of 19 residues. The V gene lost 2 bases and the J gene lost 3 bases, with 25 bases spanning the gap. CDR1 and CDR2 from the germline V gene are SGHNT and YENEEA. CDR3 nucleotides: TGTGCCAGCAGCTTATCCCATTCTCGGACCAGACGACTTGACTATGGCTACACCTTC. Amino acids: CASSLSHSRTRRLDYGYTF.

This clone was detected a few times. The same CDR3 can be traced to other DNA sequences in this sample. The rearrangement uses TRBV5-1 and TRBJ2-7; tentatively, D is TRBD2 (6 bases). The CDR3 has 14 amino acids. The germline V gene encodes CDR1 SGHRS and CDR2 YFSETQ. Trimming left V 0 bases short and J 2 bases short, with 9 bases between. The DNA for the CDR3 is TGCGCCAGCAGCTTGGAGTGGGGGGCCTACGAGCAGTACTTC. As protein: CASSLEWGAYEQYF.

This chain links TRBV28 with TRBJ2-3; TRBD2 aligns across 9 bases. This CDR3 contains 16 residues. J lost 6 bases, V lost 6 bases, and 13 bases had no gene match. CDR1 is MDHEN, CDR2 SYDVKM, per germline. CDR3 sequence reads: CASSTRILAGRDTQYF. The CDR3 coding sequence is TGTGCCAGCAGCACACGGATCCTAGCGGGAAGGGATACGCAGTATTTT.

The rearrangement links TRBV30 to TRBJ2-7; D gene unclear. Trimming pared 8 bases from V and 5 bases from J, leaving 19 bases between. The germline gives CDR1 GTSNPN, CDR2 SVGIG (reference sequence). This CDR3 is built from 13 residues. In DNA form, the CDR3 reads TGTGCCCGCGAGGACGGGCTAAAGGACGAGCAGTACTTC. Translation gives CAREDGLKDEQYF.

V gene TRBV5-1 combines with J gene TRBJ2-1; 7 positions agree with TRBD2. V lost 0 bases and J lost 5; bases outside the gene matches: 5. Per the germline V gene, CDR1 is SGHRS and CDR2 is YFSETQ. There are 15 residues in the CDR3. The CDR3 loop reads CASSLGGRVDNEQFF. The DNA for the CDR3 is TGCGCCAGCAGCTTGGGAGGGAGGGTCGACAATGAGCAGTTCTTC.

The rearrangement links TRBV3-1 (or the pseudogene TRBV3-2) to TRBJ1-1; D possibly corresponds to TRBD1 (6 bases). This CDR3 has 13 amino acids. V was clipped by 5 bases and J by 7 bases, with 14 bases between them. Germline V lookup: CDR1 LGHDT, CDR2 YNNKEL (reference sequence). CDR3 amino acids: CASSNFRGLEAFF. CDR3 DNA: TGTGCCAGCAGCAATTTCAGGGGCCTTGAAGCTTTCTTT.

The chain combines TRBV6-2 or TRBV6-3 with TRBJ2-1; no firm D call. Per germline, CDR1 MNHEY and CDR2 SVGEGT. With 6 bases removed from V and 5 bases from J, the gap between germline ends came to 11 bases. CDR3 size: 13 residues. DNA for the CDR3: TGTGCCAGCAGCCTGGACCCAAACAATGAGCAGTTCTTC. This translates into CASSLDPNNEQFF.

This clone was seen a few times. V is TRBV7-2 and J is TRBJ2-3; weak D call: TRBD2 (6 bases). V gave up 4 bases and J gave up 10 bases, with 15 bases separating them. This CDR3 has 13 amino acids. From germline, CDR1 is SGHTA and CDR2 FQGNSA. The CDR3 nucleotides are TGTGCCAGCAGCTCCGGCGGGGAGAGGGCGCAGTATTTT. It encodes CASSSGGERAQYF.